This paragraph covers one T cell receptor beta chain sequence. Antigen unknown. This entry is derived from a study of regulatory dendritic cells for organ transplantation. Study-level points and caveats: Regulatory dendritic cells appeared to expand memory CD8+ clones less than mature ones. The most alloreactive TCR clonotypes were found in resting memory CD8+ cells.

Sorted subsets were CFSE-labeled and cultured roughly 5 days with allogeneic dendritic cells. Sequencing used immunoSEQ multiplex PCR; TCRdb keeps in-frame clones, though not all of them. The table has approximately 22,000 clones, over 75% seen once. With V trimmed by 4 bases and J by 4 bases, 10 bases remained unmatched. Germline V gene lookup returns CDR1 SEHNR and CDR2 FQNEAQ (reference sequence). This CDR3 region has 17 residues. The chain employs TRBV7-9 and TRBJ2-3; the match to TRBD2 covers 11 bases. Sequencing used naive CD4+ T cells from blood cultured with dendritic cells. Described subset: CD45RA+ naive T cells. The sequence came from a human donor in good health. CDR3 residues: CASSSSPPGLAADTQYF. The CDR3 nucleotides read TGTGCCAGCAGCTCGTCACCACCGGGACTAGCGGCAGATACGCAGTATTTT.